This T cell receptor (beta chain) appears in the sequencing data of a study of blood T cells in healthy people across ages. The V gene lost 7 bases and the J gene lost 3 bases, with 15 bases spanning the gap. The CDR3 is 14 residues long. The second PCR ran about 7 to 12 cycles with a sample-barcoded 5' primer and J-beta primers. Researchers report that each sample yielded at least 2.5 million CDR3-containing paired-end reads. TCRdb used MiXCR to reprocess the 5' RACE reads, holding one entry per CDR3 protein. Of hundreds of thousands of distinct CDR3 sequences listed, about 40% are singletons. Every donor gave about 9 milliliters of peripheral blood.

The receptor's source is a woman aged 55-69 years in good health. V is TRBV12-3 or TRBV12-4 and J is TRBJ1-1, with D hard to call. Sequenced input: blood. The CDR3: CASILDPADTEAFF. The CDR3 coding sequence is TGTGCCAGCATCTTAGATCCCGCGGACACTGAAGCTTTCTTT.